This T cell receptor (beta chain) was sequenced during a study of shared clonotypes between healthy human individuals. Turning to the study itself: Three plates were used per donor for CD4 naive, three for CD4 memory, two for CD8 naive and one for CD8 memory.

Germline-derived CDR1 and CDR2 are MNHEY and SVGAGI. The CDR3 covers 16 residues. Trimming took 0 bases from V and 4 from J, leaving 13 bases between them. Method: immunoSEQ multiplex PCR; TCRdb's copy keeps in-frame clones and lacks some. The sample lists around 2.1 million clones, just over 90% seen once, with 1.7% in the top ten. Naive CD8 cells lacked CD45RO, underwent positive selection for CCR7 and left out terminally differentiated effector memory CD45RA+ cells. The sequence was collected from a man aged 18 to 30 in good health. Some clones in this sample may be carry-over from other donors' samples. The chain is built from TRBV6-5 and TRBJ2-1; D may be TRBD2 (7 bases). The sample comprised naive CD8+ T cells from PBMCs. The CDR3 DNA reads TGTGCCAGCAGTTACTCCCTTGGGAGGGGGTACAATGAGCAGTTCTTC. Its translation: CASSYSLGRGYNEQFF.